Below, 19 T cell receptor beta chains from the same sample are listed, as sequenced in a study of T cell changes during pregnancy in multiple sclerosis. The method was immunoSEQ multiplex PCR; TCRdb's version includes in-frame clones alone and lacks a portion of them. The sample includes about 30,000 clones, 92% of them seen just once. The source was peripheral blood, collected in the first trimester of pregnancy. These receptors were taken from a female donor in good health, enrolled as a control in a pregnancy study.

This chain links TRBV6-1 with TRBJ2-7; D unclear. Germline CDR1 reads MNHNS; CDR2 reads SASEGT. Trimming took 5 bases from V and 6 from J, leaving 8 bases between them. The CDR3 runs 11 residues. The DNA for the CDR3 is TGTGCCAGCAGTTGGAGCCTCGAGCAGTACTTC. Residues: CASSWSLEQYF.

This clone turned up a few times. This chain uses TRBV6-5 with TRBJ1-1; TRBD1 matches 7 bases. V lost 2 bases, J lost 5 bases, and 8 bases stayed unmatched. Germline CDR1 and CDR2: MNHEY and SVGAGI. The CDR3 has 15 amino acids. CDR3 bases: TGTGCCAGCAGTTACGGTCAGGGGGGAATAACTGAAGCTTTCTTT. Amino acids: CASSYGQGGITEAFF.

The genes are TRBV10-3 and TRBJ2-4; D possibly corresponds to TRBD1 (5 bases). V dropped 2 bases and J dropped 1 base, with 6 bases sitting between them. Germline lookup yields CDR1 ENHRY and CDR2 SYGVKD. The CDR3 length is 14 residues. The CDR3 sequence is CAISEGAAKNIQYF. The DNA of the CDR3 is TGTGCCATCAGTGAGGGGGCGGCCAAAAACATTCAGTACTTC.

This clone was seen a single time. V usage is TRBV7-2 and J usage is TRBJ1-3; no firm D call. The V end lost 0 bases, the J end lost 0 bases, and 6 bases lay between the germline ends. Germline loops: CDR1 SGHTA, CDR2 FQGNSA. The CDR3 covers 15 residues. Here the CDR3 DNA reads TGTGCCAGCAGCTTAGCGTCCTCCTCTGGAAACACCATATATTTT. It encodes CASSLASSSGNTIYF.

The chain uses TRBV19 and TRBJ2-1, with a possible D match to TRBD2 (7 bases). Trimming took 4 bases from V and 3 from J, leaving 25 bases between them. The V gene's germline CDR1 is LNHDA and CDR2 SQIVND (reference sequence). CDR3 length equals 19 residues. The CDR3 loop reads CASSRGGQGRLADYNEQFF. In nucleotides, the CDR3 is TGTGCCAGTAGTAGGGGAGGGCAGGGGAGGCTAGCGGACTACAATGAGCAGTTCTTC. The full variable domain, with the rest looked up from reference TRBV19 and TRBJ2-1, is DGGITQSPKYLFRKEGQNVTLSCEQNLNHDAMYWYRQDPGQGLRLIYYSQIVNDFQKGDIAEGYSVSREKKESFPLTVTSAQKNPTAFYLCASSRGGQGRLADYNEQFFGPGTRLTVL.

This clone appeared a single time. The chain joins TRBV9 to TRBJ2-1, with a tentative D call TRBD2 (6 bases). From germline, CDR1 is SGDLS and CDR2 YYNGEE. Deletions cut 3 bases from V and 10 bases from J, with 17 bases between. The CDR3 is made up of 14 amino acids. CDR3 protein: CASSERRPGGEQFF. CDR3 sequence (DNA): TGTGCCAGCAGCGAAAGACGGCCTGGGGGGGAGCAGTTCTTC.

The V call is TRBV2, the J call TRBJ2-2, with D maybe TRBD1 (6 bases). Germline assignment: CDR1 SNHLY and CDR2 FYNNEI. This CDR3 contains 12 residues. Trimming stripped 9 bases from V and 4 bases from J, with 9 bases between. DNA of the CDR3: TGTGCCAGACAGGGATCCACCGGGGAGCTGTTTTTT. This gives the protein CARQGSTGELFF.

In this sample, this clone turned up once. V and J are TRBV2 and TRBJ1-3; the D gene is possibly TRBD1 (6 bases). V was trimmed by 6 bases and J by 0 bases, leaving 12 bases between them. The CDR3 consists of 15 residues. CDR1 and CDR2 from the germline V gene are SNHLY and FYNNEI. CDR3 bases: TGTGCCAGCAGCCGACAGGATAGCTCTGGAAACACCATATATTTT. Amino acid sequence: CASSRQDSSGNTIYF.

In its sample, this clone was seen a few times. The V gene is TRBV6-6, the J gene TRBJ1-1; TRBD1 is a possible D gene (5 bases). The germline V gene has CDR1 MNHNY and CDR2 SVGAGI (reference sequence). This CDR3 is built from 14 residues. Trimming shortened V by 5 bases and J by 1 base, and 11 bases separated the two germline ends. Here the CDR3 DNA reads TGTGCCAGCAGTGGGAAGGGGTCGAACACTGAAGCTTTCTTT. Amino acids: CASSGKGSNTEAFF.

The V and J genes are TRBV6-6 and TRBJ1-1, with D perhaps TRBD1 (6 bases). This CDR3 is built from 15 residues. Germline V gives CDR1 MNHNY, CDR2 SVGAGI (reference sequence). V was shortened by 2 bases and J by 1 base, with 11 bases between the two germline ends. The CDR3: CASSYGGHQNTEAFF. CDR3 nucleotides: TGTGCCAGCAGTTACGGGGGACACCAGAACACTGAAGCTTTCTTT.

The chain carries TRBV11-2 and TRBJ1-1; D is unclear. CDR3 length equals 14 residues. Germline assignment: CDR1 SGHAT and CDR2 FQNNGV. V lost 1 base and J 0 bases, leaving 6 bases between the germline ends. The CDR3 DNA follows: TGTGCCAGCAGCTTAGTTGTAATGAACACTGAAGCTTTCTTT. Translated: CASSLVVMNTEAFF.

This clone was picked up one time. The rearrangement joins TRBV7-8 to TRBJ2-7; possibly TRBD1 for D (5 bases). V was clipped by 5 bases and J by 3 bases, with 8 bases between them. Germline lookup yields CDR1 SGHVS and CDR2 FQNEAQ. This CDR3 comprises 12 residues. The DNA for the CDR3 is TGTGCCAGCAGCGTACAGGACTACGAGCAGTACTTC. This sequence encodes CASSVQDYEQYF.

J is TRBJ2-7 and V is TRBV30, with a tentative D call TRBD2 (7 bases). Trimming took off 4 bases at V and 5 bases at J, with 12 bases between the two ends. Germline V gene lookup returns CDR1 GTSNPN and CDR2 SVGIG (reference sequence). This CDR3 comprises 12 residues. The CDR3 protein is CAWNPGGHEQYF. CDR3 nucleotide sequence: TGTGCCTGGAACCCGGGGGGCCACGAGCAGTACTTC.

The chain combines TRBV14 with TRBJ1-1; the D gene is possibly TRBD1 (5 bases). The CDR3 runs 14 residues. Germline-derived CDR1 and CDR2 are SGHDN and FVKESK. Trimming took off 1 base at V and 3 bases at J, with 9 bases between the two ends. DNA for the CDR3: TGTGCCAGCAGCCAAGGACGGGGGTACACTGAAGCTTTCTTT. It translates to CASSQGRGYTEAFF.

The chain carries TRBV7-2 and TRBJ2-1; the match to TRBD2 covers 10 bases. CDR3 length equals 16 residues. Per germline, CDR1 SGHTA and CDR2 FQGNSA. The trim removed 3 bases at V and 3 bases at J, leaving 5 bases unmatched. CDR3 nucleotides: TGTGCCAGCAGCTTTCGAGCGGGAGGGCTCTACAATGAGCAGTTCTTC. This codes for CASSFRAGGLYNEQFF.

The chain is built from TRBV7-2 and TRBJ2-5; a weak D match, TRBD2 (5 bases). This CDR3 has 15 amino acids. Germline CDR1 SGHTA, CDR2 FQGNSA. V lost 0 bases, J lost 1 base, and 9 bases lay in between. The CDR3 region is CASSLAVGSQETQYF. The CDR3 bases are TGTGCCAGCAGCTTAGCAGTGGGGAGCCAAGAGACCCAGTACTTC.

This chain connects TRBV9 to TRBJ2-2, with D perhaps matching TRBD2 (6 bases). V gave up 0 bases and J gave up 4 bases, with 7 bases separating them. Looked up from germline, CDR1 is SGDLS and CDR2 is YYNGEE. The CDR3 is made up of 14 amino acids. The CDR3 DNA reads TGTGCCAGCAGCGTAGACGGGGGCACCGGGGAGCTGTTTTTT. Residues: CASSVDGGTGELFF. Looking up the rest from reference TRBV9 and TRBJ2-2 gives the full variable domain: DSGVTQTPKHLITATGQRVTLRCSPRSGDLSVYWYQQSLDQGLQFLIQYYNGEERAKGNILERFSAQQFPDLHSELNLSSLELGDSALYFCASSVDGGTGELFFGEGSRLTVL.

This chain uses TRBV25-1 with TRBJ2-7, with D unclear. Germline V CDR1 and CDR2: MGHDK, SYGVNS. This CDR3 has 13 residues. V lost 3 bases, J lost 4 bases, and 10 bases lay in between. CDR3 sequence reads: CASSEGNLYEQYF. The CDR3 nucleotides read TGTGCCAGCAGTGAGGGCAACTTATACGAGCAGTACTTC.

V is TRBV5-1 and J is TRBJ1-6, with 8 bases aligning to TRBD1. Trimming took 0 bases from V and 7 from J; bases not matched to a gene: 6. The CDR3 extends over 16 amino acids. CDR1 and CDR2 from the germline V gene are SGHRS and YFSETQ. The CDR3 here is CASSLVGQASNSPLHF. Here the CDR3 DNA reads TGCGCCAGCAGCTTGGTGGGACAGGCTTCAAATTCACCCCTCCACTTT.